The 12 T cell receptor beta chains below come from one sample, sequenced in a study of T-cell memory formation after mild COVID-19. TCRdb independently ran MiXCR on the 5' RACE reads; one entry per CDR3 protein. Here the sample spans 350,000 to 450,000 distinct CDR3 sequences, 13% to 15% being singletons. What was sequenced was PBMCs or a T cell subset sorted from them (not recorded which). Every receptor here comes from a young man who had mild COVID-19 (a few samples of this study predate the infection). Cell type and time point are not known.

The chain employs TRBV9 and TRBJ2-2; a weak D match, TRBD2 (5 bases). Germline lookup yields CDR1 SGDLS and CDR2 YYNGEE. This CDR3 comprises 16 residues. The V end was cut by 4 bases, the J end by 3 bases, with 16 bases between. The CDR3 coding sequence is TGTGCCAGCAGCCAAAGCGCCCAGCGGTACACCGGGGAGCTGTTTTTT. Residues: CASSQSAQRYTGELFF.

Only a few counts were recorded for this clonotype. The CDR3 DNA is TGCGCCAGCAGCCAAGATCTGTACAGGGATGGTCAGCCCCAGCATTTT. Its protein product is CASSQDLYRDGQPQHF. J is TRBJ1-5 and V is TRBV4-3, with D perhaps TRBD1 (6 bases). The CDR3 contains 16 residues. Trimming shortened V by 0 bases and J by 6 bases, and 15 bases separated the two germline ends. Germline-derived CDR1 and CDR2 are LGHNA and YSLEER.

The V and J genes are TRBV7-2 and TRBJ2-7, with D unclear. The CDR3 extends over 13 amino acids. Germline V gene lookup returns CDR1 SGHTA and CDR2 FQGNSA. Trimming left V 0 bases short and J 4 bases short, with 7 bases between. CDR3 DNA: TGTGCCAGCAGCTTAGCGCCAGATTACGAGCAGTACGTC. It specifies CASSLAPDYEQYV.

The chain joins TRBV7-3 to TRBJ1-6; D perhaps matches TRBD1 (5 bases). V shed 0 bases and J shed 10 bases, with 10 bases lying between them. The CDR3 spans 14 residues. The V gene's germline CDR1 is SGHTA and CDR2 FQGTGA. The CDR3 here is CASSLTGAGSPLHF. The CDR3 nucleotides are TGTGCCAGCAGCTTAACTGGGGCAGGATCACCCCTCCACTTT.

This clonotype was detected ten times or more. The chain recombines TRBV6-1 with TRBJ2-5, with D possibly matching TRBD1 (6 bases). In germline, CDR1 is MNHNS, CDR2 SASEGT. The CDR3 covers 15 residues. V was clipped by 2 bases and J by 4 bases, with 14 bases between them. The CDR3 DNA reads TGTGCCAGCAGTGAAATGAGGGTAGGGGGAGAGACCCAGTACTTC. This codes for CASSEMRVGGETQYF.

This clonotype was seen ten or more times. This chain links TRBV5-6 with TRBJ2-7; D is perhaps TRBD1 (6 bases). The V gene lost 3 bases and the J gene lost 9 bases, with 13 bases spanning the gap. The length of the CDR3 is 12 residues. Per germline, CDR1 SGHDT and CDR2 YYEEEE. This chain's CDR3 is CASSSGTSRQYF. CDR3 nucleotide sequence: TGTGCCAGCAGCTCAGGGACATCGAGGCAGTACTTC.

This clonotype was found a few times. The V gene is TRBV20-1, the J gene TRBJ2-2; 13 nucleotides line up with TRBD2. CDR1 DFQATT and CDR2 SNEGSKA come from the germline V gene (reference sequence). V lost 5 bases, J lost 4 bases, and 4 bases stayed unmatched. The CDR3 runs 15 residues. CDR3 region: CSARRTSGGTGELFF. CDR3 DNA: TGCAGTGCTCGCCGGACTAGCGGGGGCACCGGGGAGCTGTTTTTT.

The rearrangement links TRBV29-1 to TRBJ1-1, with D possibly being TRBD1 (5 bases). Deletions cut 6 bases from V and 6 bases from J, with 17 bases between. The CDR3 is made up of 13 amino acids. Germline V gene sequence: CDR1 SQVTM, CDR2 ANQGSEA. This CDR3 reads CSVALQVKAEAFF. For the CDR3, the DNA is TGCAGCGTAGCCTTACAGGTTAAGGCTGAAGCTTTCTTT.

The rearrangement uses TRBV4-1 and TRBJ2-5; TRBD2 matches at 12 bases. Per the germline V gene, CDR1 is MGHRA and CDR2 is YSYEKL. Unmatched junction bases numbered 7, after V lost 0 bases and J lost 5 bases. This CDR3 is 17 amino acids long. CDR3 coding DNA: TGCGCCAGCAGCCAAGATCTGACTAGCGGGGGCGTGGAGACCCAGTACTTC. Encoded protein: CASSQDLTSGGVETQYF.

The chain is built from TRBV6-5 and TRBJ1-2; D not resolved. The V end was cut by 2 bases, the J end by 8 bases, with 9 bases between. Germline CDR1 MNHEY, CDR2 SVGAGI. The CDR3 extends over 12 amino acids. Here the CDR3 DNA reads TGTGCCAGCAGTTACGGGCGGTCCGGCTACACCTTC. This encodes CASSYGRSGYTF.

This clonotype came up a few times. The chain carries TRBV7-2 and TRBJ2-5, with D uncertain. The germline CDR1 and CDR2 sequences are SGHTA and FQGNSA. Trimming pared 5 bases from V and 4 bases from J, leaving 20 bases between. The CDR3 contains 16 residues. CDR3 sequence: CASSPARSVLGETQYF. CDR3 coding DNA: TGTGCCAGCAGCCCAGCCCGGTCGGTTTTGGGAGAGACCCAGTACTTC.

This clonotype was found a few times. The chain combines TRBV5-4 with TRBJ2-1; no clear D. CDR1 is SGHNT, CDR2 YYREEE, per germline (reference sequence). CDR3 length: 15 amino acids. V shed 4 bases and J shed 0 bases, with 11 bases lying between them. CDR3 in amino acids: CASSLEAISYNEQFF. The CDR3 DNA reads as TGTGCCAGCAGCCTTGAGGCCATCTCCTACAATGAGCAGTTCTTC.